The 30 T cell receptor beta chains reported below all come from one sample, sequenced in a study of blood T cell dynamics during melanoma immunotherapy. Assay: immunoSEQ multiplex PCR; the TCRdb copy retains only in-frame clones and omits some. There are about 10,000 clones in the sample; roughly 90% occur only once, and around 6.3% lies in the top ten. Time point specified: week 3, after first cycle of checkpoint inhibitor. The sample consisted of blood, taken from a patient treated with checkpoint blockade. The receptors here all came from a human donor with melanoma.

V and J are TRBV29-1 and TRBJ2-5; D might be TRBD2 (5 bases). The CDR3 loop spans 14 amino acids. Germline CDR1 and CDR2: SQVTM and ANQGSEA. Trimming left V 5 bases short and J 5 bases short, with 18 bases between. This CDR3 is CSVPSSTGMETQYF. As DNA, the CDR3 is TGCAGCGTTCCATCCTCTACGGGGATGGAGACCCAGTACTTC.

CDR3 nucleotides: TGTGCCATCAGTGAGACACCATCGACAGCAAATCAGCCCCAGCATTTT. Amino acid sequence: CAISETPSTANQPQHF. This sequence joins TRBV10-3 and TRBJ1-5; tentative D call: TRBD1 (5 bases). The germline V and J ends were trimmed by 2 bases and 4 bases, with 15 bases remaining between them. This CDR3 is 16 amino acids long. The germline V gene encodes CDR1 ENHRY and CDR2 SYGVKD.

The chain has TRBV7-3 and TRBJ2-3; TRBD2 matches at 16 bases. Germline V lookup: CDR1 SGHTA, CDR2 FQGTGA. The trim removed 5 bases at V and 5 bases at J, leaving 13 bases unmatched. CDR3 size: 19 residues. The CDR3 protein is CASSAQLPGLAGGLDTQYF. In DNA form, the CDR3 reads TGTGCCAGCAGCGCGCAGCTCCCGGGACTAGCGGGGGGGCTAGATACGCAGTATTTT.

This clone was observed once. The genes are TRBV7-2 and TRBJ2-1; D unclear. The CDR3 runs to 15 residues. The V end was cut by 5 bases, the J end by 0 bases, with 11 bases between. Germline-derived CDR1 and CDR2 are SGHTA and FQGNSA. The DNA for the CDR3 is TGTGCCAGCAGCCCCTCCCCACGCTCCTACAATGAGCAGTTCTTC. Translation gives CASSPSPRSYNEQFF.

This chain joins TRBV2 and TRBJ2-2; D may be TRBD1 or TRBD2 (6 bases each). The germline gives CDR1 SNHLY, CDR2 FYNNEI. The CDR3 length is 16 residues. V shed 2 bases and J shed 1 base, with 11 bases lying between them. The CDR3 DNA sequence: TGTGCCAGCAGTGAAAGGGGGGCGCTGAACACCGGGGAGCTGTTTTTT. This translates into CASSERGALNTGELFF.

The rearrangement links TRBV6-4 to TRBJ2-2; D possibly corresponds to TRBD1 (5 bases). The CDR3 extends over 16 amino acids. With 5 bases removed from V and 4 bases from J, the gap between germline ends came to 17 bases. CDR1 and CDR2 from the germline V gene are MRHNA and SNTAGT. In nucleotides, the CDR3 is TGTGCCAGCAGTATCAGGGCCAGTCCCGCCACCGGGGAGCTGTTTTTT. Its translation: CASSIRASPATGELFF.

The rearrangement uses TRBV9 and TRBJ1-6; maybe TRBD1 (6 bases). The V end lost 4 bases, the J end lost 6 bases, and 20 bases lay between the germline ends. The CDR3 consists of 17 residues. CDR1 is SGDLS, CDR2 YYNGEE, per germline. The CDR3 DNA is TGTGCCAGCAGCCCTCGGGGGAGGGGAGGGGGTAATTCACCCCTCCACTTT. Its protein is CASSPRGRGGGNSPLHF.

The V call is TRBV7-2, the J call TRBJ2-3; 13 nucleotides match TRBD2. Germline trimming cut 2 bases from V and 6 bases from J; bases unmatched to any gene: 5. Germline CDR1 reads SGHTA; CDR2 reads FQGNSA. This CDR3 spans 16 amino acids. The CDR3, as DNA: TGTGCCAGCAGCTTAACTAGCGGGGGGGCCGGGGATACGCAGTATTTT. It encodes CASSLTSGGAGDTQYF. The variable domain in full, completed from reference TRBV7-2 and TRBJ2-3, reads GAGVSQSPSNKVTEKGKDVELRCDPISGHTALYWYRQSLGQGLEFLIYFQGNSAPDKSGLPSDRFSAERTGGSVSTLTIQRTQQEDSAVYLCASSLTSGGAGDTQYFGPGTRLTVL.

This clone was seen more than once but under ten times. The gene calls are TRBV6-6 and TRBJ1-5; D not resolved. This CDR3 spans 13 amino acids. The V gene lost 4 bases and the J gene lost 4 bases, with 8 bases spanning the gap. Germline CDR1 and CDR2: MNHNY and SVGAGI (reference sequence). CDR3 coding DNA: TGTGCCAGCAGTTTCAAGGAAAATCAGCCCCAGCATTTT. Amino acid sequence: CASSFKENQPQHF.

The V and J genes are TRBV9 and TRBJ1-4, with 7 positions matching TRBD1. The CDR3 runs 18 residues. V lost 2 bases, J lost 6 bases, and 16 bases stayed unmatched. Germline CDR1 reads SGDLS; CDR2 reads YYNGEE. The CDR3 nucleotides are TGTGCCAGCAGCGTGACTGGGACAGCGGGTTATGGATATGAAAAACTGTTTTTT. Translated: CASSVTGTAGYGYEKLFF.

This clone was counted a single time. This chain links TRBV5-1 with TRBJ1-1; D is undetermined. This CDR3 has 14 amino acids. CDR1 SGHRS and CDR2 YFSETQ come from the germline V gene. V was pared by 7 bases and J by 0 bases, with 13 bases between. DNA of the CDR3: TGCGCCAGCGCAACCTCCGTATTGAACACTGAAGCTTTCTTT. Translating it yields CASATSVLNTEAFF.

The chain is built from TRBV11-2 and TRBJ2-3; 16 nucleotides align to TRBD2. CDR3 length: 16 amino acids. CDR1 and CDR2 from the germline V gene are SGHAT and FQNNGV. The J segment lost 5 bases and the V segment lost 5 bases, leaving 4 bases of the junction unmatched. The CDR3 region has the DNA TGTGCCAGCAGCCCAGGGACTAGCGGGGGGGTAGATACGCAGTATTTT. Translated: CASSPGTSGGVDTQYF.

This clone showed up just once. The CDR3 DNA follows: TGCGCCAGCAGCTCCGGACAGGGAAACACCATATATTTT. Protein product: CASSSGQGNTIYF. The chain recombines TRBV10-1 with TRBJ1-3; a weak D match, TRBD1 (6 bases). From germline, CDR1 is WNHNN and CDR2 SYGVQD (reference sequence). This CDR3 contains 13 residues. The V end was cut by 6 bases, the J end by 4 bases, with 10 bases between.

The V call is TRBV6-1, the J call TRBJ2-7, with 7 bases matching TRBD2. This CDR3 is built from 14 residues. Germline V CDR1 and CDR2: MNHNS, SASEGT. Trimming cost V 8 bases and J 6 bases; bases outside gene matches: 13. The CDR3 DNA is TGTGCCAGCGGTGCAAGCGGGGCCATTGGCGAGCAGTACTTC. Translating it yields CASGASGAIGEQYF.

The chain joins TRBV7-9 to TRBJ2-1; 8 bases are shared with TRBD2. The CDR3 extends over 16 amino acids. Per the germline V gene, CDR1 is SEHNR and CDR2 is FQNEAQ (reference sequence). V was pared by 6 bases and J by 5 bases, with 12 bases of the junction left unmatched. CDR3 in DNA: TGTGCCAGCAGTTCCCTCCCGACTAGCGCAAACAATGAGCAGTTCTTC. Protein product: CASSSLPTSANNEQFF.

This clone has only a few counts. The chain carries TRBV10-1 and TRBJ1-2; D is ambiguous. In germline, CDR1 is WNHNN, CDR2 SYGVQD (reference sequence). Trimming took off 8 bases at V and 1 base at J, with 11 bases between the two ends. CDR3 length: 13 residues. In nucleotides, the CDR3 is TGCGCCAGCCGACGGAGGAGTAACTATGGCTACACCTTC. Translated: CASRRRSNYGYTF.

The rearrangement links TRBV5-5 to TRBJ1-4; no definite D call. Germline-derived CDR1 and CDR2 are SGHKS and YYEKEE (reference sequence). The CDR3 spans 15 residues. V lost 5 bases and J lost 0, with 11 bases in between. The CDR3 DNA reads TGTGCCAGCAGACCGGACGCTGCAACTAATGAAAAACTGTTTTTT. Its translation is CASRPDAATNEKLFF. Combining the CDR3 with reference TRBV5-5 and TRBJ1-4 gives the whole variable domain DAGVTQSPTHLIKTRGQQVTLRCSPISGHKSVSWYQQVLGQGPQFIFQYYEKEERGRGNFPDRFSARQFPNYSSELNVNALLLGDSALYLCASRPDAATNEKLFFGSGTQLSVL.

The chain recombines TRBV30 with TRBJ2-3; a weak D match, TRBD2 (6 bases). The CDR3 loop spans 14 amino acids. Germline CDR1 reads GTSNPN; CDR2 reads SVGIG (reference sequence). The V gene lost 1 base and the J gene lost 8 bases, with 16 bases spanning the gap. DNA for the CDR3: TGTGCCTGGAGTGGGCTGGGGGAGGTGGGTACGCAGTATTTT. It specifies CAWSGLGEVGTQYF.

This chain joins TRBV19 and TRBJ2-1, with a weak D call TRBD1 (5 bases). Germline V gene lookup returns CDR1 LNHDA and CDR2 SQIVND (reference sequence). This CDR3 spans 15 amino acids. V was clipped by 4 bases and J by 8 bases, with 18 bases between them. The CDR3 DNA reads TGTGCCAGTAGTAGCACAGGAGAAAAACGGGATGAGCAGTTCTTC. Translated, it gives CASSSTGEKRDEQFF.

Judged by abundance, this clone is medium-sized. The chain uses TRBV6-1 and TRBJ1-5; no clear D gene. CDR1 and CDR2 (germline): MNHNS, SASEGT. V was clipped by 7 bases and J by 1 base, with 11 bases between them. There are 14 residues in the CDR3. The CDR3 sequence: CASKWLASNQPQHF. The DNA for the CDR3 is TGTGCCAGCAAGTGGCTAGCCAGCAATCAGCCCCAGCATTTT.

The rearrangement links TRBV30 to TRBJ1-6; tentatively, D is TRBD1 (5 bases). V lost 0 bases, J lost 1 base, and 13 bases lay in between. Germline V gene lookup returns CDR1 GTSNPN and CDR2 SVGIG (reference sequence). The CDR3 loop spans 17 amino acids. CDR3 in amino acids: CAWSVSGGGSYNSPLHF. The CDR3 DNA reads as TGTGCCTGGAGTGTATCAGGCGGGGGGTCCTATAATTCACCCCTCCACTTT.

The rearrangement joins TRBV6-5 to TRBJ2-2; weak D call: TRBD1 (6 bases). V was clipped by 6 bases and J by 1 base, with 12 bases between them. The CDR3 has 15 amino acids. CDR1 is MNHEY and CDR2 is SVGAGI in the germline V gene. This chain's CDR3 is CASRSPGQNTGELFF. In DNA form, the CDR3 reads TGTGCCAGCAGGTCCCCGGGACAGAACACCGGGGAGCTGTTTTTT.

In this sample, this clone turned up once. V is TRBV7-6 and J is TRBJ2-7; D uncertain. The germline CDR1 and CDR2 sequences are SGHVS and FNYEAQ. The CDR3 has 13 residues. V lost 1 base, J lost 5 bases, and 9 bases lay in between. The CDR3 region has the DNA TGTGCCAGCAGCTTAGGCCCGCTCGACGAGCAGTACTTC. Its translation: CASSLGPLDEQYF.

This chain uses TRBV6-5 with TRBJ1-1, with 9 positions matching TRBD1. V shed 7 bases and J 5 bases; nucleotides not matched to a gene: 5. Germline loops: CDR1 MNHEY, CDR2 SVGAGI. This CDR3 is built from 13 residues. This CDR3 reads CASTMTGGTEAFF. The CDR3 DNA sequence: TGTGCCAGCACTATGACAGGGGGGACTGAAGCTTTCTTT.

The V and J genes are TRBV5-6 and TRBJ2-1; TRBD1 aligns across 8 bases. V lost 5 bases, J lost 6 bases, and 4 bases stayed unmatched. This CDR3 has 13 residues. In germline, CDR1 is SGHDT, CDR2 YYEEEE. This CDR3 is CASRKTGVNEQFF. The DNA of the CDR3 is TGTGCCAGCAGAAAGACAGGGGTCAATGAGCAGTTCTTC. The whole variable domain, filled in from reference TRBV5-6 and TRBJ2-1, reads DAGVTQSPTHLIKTRGQQVTLRCSPKSGHDTVSWYQQALGQGPQFIFQYYEEEERQRGNFPDRFSGHQFPNYSSELNVNALLLGDSALYLCASRKTGVNEQFFGPGTRLTVL.

The gene calls are TRBV7-2 and TRBJ2-7, with a tentative D call TRBD2 (5 bases). CDR1 and CDR2 (germline): SGHTA, FQGNSA. CDR3 length: 12 amino acids. V lost 3 bases and J 6 bases, leaving 9 bases between the germline ends. The CDR3 DNA reads as TGTGCCAGCAGCTTTATGAGGGCCGAGCAGTACTTC. It encodes CASSFMRAEQYF.

The CDR3 region is CASSPGQGSGEQFF. CDR3 bases: TGTGCCAGCAGCCCGGGACAGGGTAGCGGTGAGCAGTTCTTC. This chain joins TRBV11-3 and TRBJ2-1, with 9 bases matching TRBD1. The CDR3 runs 14 residues. With 5 bases clipped from V and 9 bases from J, the junction kept 8 bases outside the gene matches. Germline values: CDR1 SGHNT, CDR2 YENEEA. Full variable domain (outside the CDR3, taken from reference TRBV11-3 and TRBJ2-1): EAGVVQSPRYKIIEKKQPVAFWCNPISGHNTLYWYLQNLGQGPELLIRYENEEAVDDSQLPKDRFSAERLKGVDSTLKIQPAELGDSAVYLCASSPGQGSGEQFFGPGTRLTVL.

In nucleotides, the CDR3 is TGTGCCAGCTCATCTAGCGGGGGGGCCTTCTATGAGCAGTTCTTC. Its translation: CASSSSGGAFYEQFF. This sequence joins TRBV18 and TRBJ2-1; 12 bases are a match to TRBD2. This CDR3 contains 15 residues. The germline V gene has CDR1 KGHSH and CDR2 LQKENI. V was pared by 5 bases and J by 8 bases, with 7 bases of the junction left unmatched.

This chain joins TRBV19 and TRBJ1-2; 10 bases fit TRBD1. Germline V gene lookup returns CDR1 LNHDA and CDR2 SQIVND (reference sequence). V shed 3 bases, J shed 6 bases, and the junction held 4 bases outside the gene matches. The CDR3 contains 14 residues. CDR3 amino acids: CASSMGQGRDGYTF. In DNA form, the CDR3 reads TGTGCCAGTAGTATGGGACAGGGGCGTGATGGCTACACCTTC.

The chain uses TRBV19 and TRBJ1-2; 7 positions match TRBD1. The CDR3 consists of 13 residues. V was pared by 6 bases and J by 1 base, with 2 bases of the junction left unmatched. Germline assignment: CDR1 LNHDA and CDR2 SQIVND (reference sequence). The CDR3 region is CASRGDSNYGYTF. The CDR3 nucleotides read TGTGCCAGTAGGGGGGACAGTAACTATGGCTACACCTTC.